The 12 T cell receptor beta chains listed next were all sequenced from one sample in a study of spatial heterogeneity in lung cancer. Overall study results and limits: Expanded intratumoral alpha and beta TCR counts tracked tumor mutation counts.

From the 5' RACE reads, TCRdb called clonotypes with MiXCR, one entry per CDR3 protein. The top ten clones hold around 9.7% of a sample with roughly 6,300 distinct CDR3 sequences, 1.3% of them seen once. These receptors' targets are unknown. The time point denotes: sample taken at primary tumor resection. Sequencing used lung tumor tissue, obtained at surgery. All receptors come from a male donor with early-stage non-small cell lung cancer.

This clonotype appeared many times. This rearrangement joins TRBV18 to TRBJ1-1, with D possibly matching TRBD1 (5 bases). The CDR3 is made up of 14 amino acids. Germline lookup yields CDR1 KGHSH and CDR2 LQKENI. The ends were cut back, 3 bases at V and 1 base at J, with 9 bases in the middle. The CDR3 reads CASSPMQGNTEAFF. DNA of the CDR3: TGTGCCAGCTCACCGATGCAGGGGAACACTGAAGCTTTCTTT.

Many counts were recorded for this clonotype. The J gene is TRBJ2-7, the V gene TRBV20-1, with D possibly being TRBD1 (6 bases). The CDR3 runs to 12 residues. V lost 6 bases and J lost 3, with 12 bases in between. Looked up from germline, CDR1 is DFQATT and CDR2 is SNEGSKA (reference sequence). Here the CDR3 reads CSASPRGYEQYF. DNA for the CDR3: TGCAGTGCGTCCCCCAGGGGCTACGAGCAGTACTTC.

This clonotype has ten or more counts. The chain combines TRBV19 with TRBJ2-2; 8 positions agree with TRBD1. Per germline, CDR1 LNHDA and CDR2 SQIVND (reference sequence). The ends lost 6 bases at V and 2 bases at J; junction bases unmatched: 2. The CDR3 totals 14 residues. CDR3 sequence: CASSGTGNTGELFF. The CDR3 DNA reads as TGTGCCAGTAGCGGGACAGGAAACACCGGGGAGCTGTTTTTT.

In its sample, this clonotype is medium-sized. The chain links TRBV29-1 to TRBJ1-3; D gene ambiguous. V was pared by 6 bases and J by 0 bases, with 9 bases between. In germline, CDR1 is SQVTM, CDR2 ANQGSEA. CDR3 size: 13 residues. The CDR3 spells CSVSASSGNTIYF. The CDR3 DNA sequence: TGCAGCGTGTCGGCCAGCTCTGGAAACACCATATATTTT.

In its sample, this clonotype ranks as medium-sized. The chain couples TRBV5-1 to TRBJ2-7; perhaps TRBD1 as D (5 bases). Per the germline V gene, CDR1 is SGHRS and CDR2 is YFSETQ. Between the trimmed V and J ends, which lost 0 bases and 3 bases, there was a span of 10 bases. CDR3 size: 14 residues. The chain's CDR3 is CASSLAGQHYEQYF. Here the CDR3 DNA reads TGCGCCAGCAGCTTGGCCGGACAACACTACGAGCAGTACTTC.

In its sample, this clonotype ranks as medium-sized. The rearrangement joins TRBV6-5 to TRBJ1-1; no clear D gene. Germline loops: CDR1 MNHEY, CDR2 SVGAGI. V gave up 6 bases and J gave up 3 bases, with 20 bases separating them. There are 16 residues in the CDR3. CDR3 loop: CASRKRAFRTDTEAFF. The DNA of the CDR3 is TGTGCCAGCAGAAAACGGGCCTTCAGGACGGACACTGAAGCTTTCTTT.

This clonotype has at least ten counts. DNA of the CDR3: TGCGCCAGCAGGGACGGGCGGAGCAATCAGCCCCAGCATTTT. This translates into CASRDGRSNQPQHF. This rearrangement joins TRBV10-2 to TRBJ1-5; D remains unclear. V dropped 6 bases and J dropped 1 base, with 10 bases sitting between them. The CDR3 contains 14 residues. The germline V gene encodes CDR1 WSHSY and CDR2 SAAADI.

By frequency in the sample, this clonotype is medium-sized. This rearrangement joins TRBV2 to TRBJ2-7, with 10 positions matching TRBD1. The germline V gene has CDR1 SNHLY and CDR2 FYNNEI. V trimming: 5 bases; J trimming: 6 bases; junction bases outside the gene matches: 7. CDR3 length: 14 residues. CDR3: CASSRQGALGEQYF. The CDR3 bases are TGTGCCAGCAGTCGACAGGGGGCTTTGGGCGAGCAGTACTTC.

This clonotype rates as large. The chain recombines TRBV5-4 with TRBJ2-2; 7 positions agree with TRBD1. This CDR3 is built from 15 residues. Trimming at V came to 3 bases and at J to 0 bases, leaving 2 bases not matched to a gene. Germline lookup yields CDR1 SGHNT and CDR2 YYREEE (reference sequence). The CDR3 spells CASSSTGPNTGELFF. The CDR3 DNA follows: TGTGCCAGCAGCTCGACAGGGCCGAACACCGGGGAGCTGTTTTTT. Full variable domain (rest looked up from reference TRBV5-4 and TRBJ2-2): ETGVTQSPTHLIKTRGQQVTLRCSSQSGHNTVSWYQQALGQGPQFIFQYYREEENGRGNFPPRFSGLQFPNYSSELNVNALELDDSALYLCASSSTGPNTGELFFGEGSRLTVL.

This clonotype was seen ten or more times. The chain links TRBV6-1 to TRBJ2-3; TRBD1 is a possible D gene (5 bases). The V end was cut by 3 bases, the J end by 0 bases, with 10 bases between. Germline CDR1 MNHNS, CDR2 SASEGT. The CDR3 covers 15 residues. The CDR3 DNA reads as TGTGCCAGCAGTGATTGGGGCCAAAGCACAGATACGCAGTATTTT. Residues: CASSDWGQSTDTQYF.

This clonotype is labeled as medium-sized. V gene TRBV7-2 combines with J gene TRBJ2-1; 11 nucleotides match TRBD2. From germline, CDR1 is SGHTA and CDR2 FQGNSA. The V and J ends lost 2 bases and 6 bases, in that order; junction bases with no gene match: 3. The CDR3 consists of 15 residues. CDR3 bases: TGTGCCAGCAGCTTACTAGCGGGGGGCACCAATGAGCAGTTCTTC. Translated: CASSLLAGGTNEQFF.

This clonotype was detected many times. The V and J genes are TRBV5-1 and TRBJ2-3; D gene uncertain. The V and J ends lost 0 bases and 2 bases respectively, with 7 bases between them. CDR1 SGHRS and CDR2 YFSETQ come from the germline V gene. The CDR3 totals 14 residues. CDR3 bases: TGCGCCAGCAGCTTGGAATCCCACACAGATACGCAGTATTTT. Translating gives CASSLESHTDTQYF.